Listed here are 29 T cell receptor beta chains from one sample, sequenced in a study of type 1 regulatory T cells. From the reads, TCRdb called clonotypes with MiXCR, one entry per CDR3 protein. The sample gives about 42,000 distinct CDR3 sequences, 9% to 15% of which show up once; approximately 8% is in the top ten. Their recognized antigens are unknown. The sequenced material came from cultured non-Tr1 T cells, either the whole culture or a sorted T cell fraction (not recorded which). Receptors originate from a human donor in good health.

This clonotype was recorded at least ten times. Compared with germline, one end of the junction differs, possibly owing to a read error. The chain recombines TRBV20-1 with TRBJ1-5; possibly TRBD1 for D (5 bases). Germline V gene sequence: CDR1 DFQATT, CDR2 SNEGSKA (reference sequence). This CDR3 region has 16 residues. The CDR3, as DNA: TGCAGTGCCGCCGACAGTGTCTACGGTCGCAACCAGCCCCAGCATTTT. Encoded protein: CSAADSVYGRNQPQHF.

This clonotype was recorded many times. This rearrangement joins TRBV12-3 or TRBV12-4 to TRBJ2-1, with 11 bases lining up with TRBD2. This CDR3 region has 17 residues. V shed 5 bases and J 9 bases; nucleotides not matched to a gene: 15. CDR3 nucleotides: TGTGCCAGCAGTCCTTGGACTTCGACTAGCGGGATAGCTGAGCAGTTCTTC. This sequence encodes CASSPWTSTSGIAEQFF.

This clonotype was recorded at least ten times. This chain uses TRBV7-9 with TRBJ2-5; the D gene is possibly TRBD1 (6 bases). Germline V gene lookup returns CDR1 SEHNR and CDR2 FQNEAQ (reference sequence). CDR3 length: 12 residues. Trimming took off 7 bases at V and 5 bases at J, with 11 bases between the two ends. The CDR3 nucleotides are TGTGCCAGCAACGCTCAGGGGGAGACCCAGTACTTC. It encodes CASNAQGETQYF.

The chain uses TRBV20-1 and TRBJ2-5, with 10 bases lining up with TRBD2. V trimming: 0 bases; J trimming: 6 bases; junction bases outside the gene matches: 4. The CDR3 has 14 amino acids. In germline, CDR1 is DFQATT, CDR2 SNEGSKA (reference sequence). The CDR3 region has the DNA TGCAGTGCTAGAGATAGCGGGAGGTCGAAGACCCAGTACTTC. Protein product: CSARDSGRSKTQYF.

This clonotype has at least ten counts. V gene TRBV27 combines with J gene TRBJ2-1; 9 positions match TRBD2. V was clipped by 6 bases and J by 7 bases; unmatched bases: 13. Germline V gene sequence: CDR1 MNHEY, CDR2 SMNVEV (reference sequence). The CDR3 totals 16 residues. CDR3 residues: CASSTPWREGKNEQFF. The CDR3 nucleotides are TGTGCCAGCAGCACCCCTTGGCGGGAGGGCAAAAATGAGCAGTTCTTC.

In regard to this clonotype: A much larger clonotype is one base distant, so this may be a read error. The CDR3 does not close with the conserved phenylalanine or tryptophan, likely indicating a read error. The V gene is TRBV7-2, the J gene TRBJ2-7, with 7 positions matching TRBD2. CDR3 length: 15 amino acids. The trim removed 4 bases at V and 4 bases at J, leaving 10 bases unmatched. CDR1 and CDR2 (germline): SGHTA, FQGNSA. The CDR3 loop reads CASSSYSGSGYEQYI. CDR3 nucleotides: TGTGCCAGCAGCTCATATAGCGGGTCCGGATACGAGCAGTACATC.

This clonotype occurred many times. The V and J genes are TRBV12-3 or TRBV12-4 and TRBJ2-5; TRBD1 is a possible D gene (5 bases). V was trimmed by 4 bases and J by 5 bases, leaving 5 bases between them. There are 11 residues in the CDR3. Written as DNA, the CDR3 is TGTGCCAGCAGTTCAGGGGAGACCCAGTACTTC. This codes for CASSSGETQYF.

The chain employs TRBV5-1 and TRBJ2-1; 12 nucleotides align to TRBD2. The J segment lost 5 bases and the V segment lost 0 bases, leaving 0 bases of the junction unmatched. Germline lookup yields CDR1 SGHRS and CDR2 YFSETQ. CDR3 length: 15 residues. CDR3 sequence: CASSLASGRDNEQFF. CDR3 in DNA: TGCGCCAGCAGCTTGGCTAGCGGGAGGGACAATGAGCAGTTCTTC.

This clonotype was seen only a few times. The J gene is TRBJ1-4, the V gene TRBV20-1; D might be TRBD1 (5 bases). CDR1 is DFQATT and CDR2 is SNEGSKA in the germline V gene (reference sequence). Trimming pared 1 base from V and 0 bases from J, leaving 12 bases between. The CDR3 loop spans 16 amino acids. CDR3 amino acids: CSARAWDRPTNEKLFF. The CDR3 DNA is TGCAGTGCTAGAGCCTGGGACCGTCCAACTAATGAAAAACTGTTTTTT.

This clonotype showed up many times. V gene TRBV2 combines with J gene TRBJ1-4; no definite D call. Per germline, CDR1 SNHLY and CDR2 FYNNEI. V was shortened by 3 bases and J by 12 bases, with 20 bases between the two germline ends. CDR3 size: 15 residues. The CDR3 region has the DNA TGTGCCAGCAGTGAGGCGGCAGCCCGCATATCGGAACTGTTTTTT. Encoded protein: CASSEAAARISELFF.

This clonotype was picked up many times. The rearrangement joins TRBV30 to TRBJ1-5; D gene unclear. The CDR3 extends over 12 amino acids. Deletions cut 0 bases from V and 7 bases from J, with 7 bases between. The V gene's germline CDR1 is GTSNPN and CDR2 SVGIG (reference sequence). CDR3 DNA sequence: TGTGCCTGGAGTGTAGGTGAACAGCCCCAGCATTTT. Translated: CAWSVGEQPQHF.

This clonotype has more than one count but fewer than ten. The chain couples TRBV30 to TRBJ2-2, with TRBD2 matching over 15 bases. The ends lost 3 bases at V and 5 bases at J; junction bases unmatched: 7. This CDR3 has 17 amino acids. The germline V gene encodes CDR1 GTSNPN and CDR2 SVGIG (reference sequence). In nucleotides, the CDR3 is TGTGCCTGGAGGCACTGGACTAGCGGGAGGGTTACCGGGGAGCTGTTTTTT. Translation: CAWRHWTSGRVTGELFF. The full variable domain, with the rest looked up from reference TRBV30 and TRBJ2-2, is SQTIHQWPATLVQPVGSPLSLECTVEGTSNPNLYWYRQAAGRGLQLLFYSVGIGQISSEVPQNLSASRPQDRQFILSSKKLLLSDSGFYLCAWRHWTSGRVTGELFFGEGSRLTVL.

This clonotype was recorded a few times. The chain uses TRBV12-3 or TRBV12-4 and TRBJ2-3, with 13 bases identical to TRBD2. The CDR3 runs to 15 residues. V lost 6 bases and J lost 8; bases outside the gene matches: 8. This chain's CDR3 is CASSPPGLAGTTQYF. The DNA of the CDR3 is TGTGCCAGCAGCCCTCCGGGACTAGCGGGGACTACGCAGTATTTT.

This clonotype has a count of ten or more. Here the CDR3 reads CASRMGGNNEQFF. DNA of the CDR3: TGCGCCAGCAGAATGGGGGGGAACAATGAGCAGTTCTTC. V usage is TRBV5-1 and J usage is TRBJ2-1, with 7 bases lining up with TRBD2. The germline V gene encodes CDR1 SGHRS and CDR2 YFSETQ. V gave up 5 bases and J gave up 5 bases; unmatched junction bases: 4. The CDR3 totals 13 residues.

This clonotype was seen repeatedly, ten times or more. The chain combines TRBV12-3 or TRBV12-4 with TRBJ1-1; TRBD1 is a possible D gene (6 bases). The germline V and J ends were trimmed by 6 bases and 14 bases, with 22 bases remaining between them. There are 13 residues in the CDR3. The CDR3 bases are TGTGCCAGCAGCCGGACAGAGAAGTCCCTAGGATTCTTT. This codes for CASSRTEKSLGFF.

This clonotype was seen a few times. The chain carries TRBV7-6 and TRBJ2-2; no clear D. V was clipped by 0 bases and J by 10 bases, with 9 bases between them. This CDR3 spans 13 amino acids. The germline gives CDR1 SGHVS, CDR2 FNYEAQ. Written as DNA, the CDR3 is TGTGCCAGCAGCTTAGCGCTTAGGGCGGAGCTGTTTTTT. It encodes CASSLALRAELFF.

In this sample, this clonotype turned up many times. V gene TRBV2 combines with J gene TRBJ2-7; D uncertain. With 6 bases removed from V and 3 bases from J, the gap between germline ends came to 12 bases. This CDR3 is 13 amino acids long. Germline V gene lookup returns CDR1 SNHLY and CDR2 FYNNEI. The CDR3 coding sequence is TGTGCCAGCAGGATCTACGCCAACTACGAGCAGTACTTC. Translation: CASRIYANYEQYF.

The chain joins TRBV5-1 to TRBJ1-1; 11 bases fit TRBD1. The CDR3 runs to 14 residues. Losses at the gene ends were 5 bases for V and 1 base for J; bases not matched to a gene: 1. CDR1 and CDR2 (germline): SGHRS, YFSETQ. The CDR3 DNA follows: TGCGCCAGCAGGGACAGGGGGCAGAACACTGAAGCTTTCTTT. Its translation: CASRDRGQNTEAFF.

In its sample, this clonotype was seen a few times. The genes are TRBV18 and TRBJ2-5; D is perhaps TRBD1 (6 bases). Germline CDR1 KGHSH, CDR2 LQKENI. V was clipped by 6 bases and J by 2 bases, with 13 bases between them. The CDR3 is made up of 14 amino acids. Here the CDR3 DNA reads TGTGCCAGCTCTGCTCACCAGGGGCAAGAGACCCAGTACTTC. It codes for CASSAHQGQETQYF.

This clonotype was counted many times. This chain uses TRBV29-1 with TRBJ1-4; D uncertain. From germline, CDR1 is SQVTM and CDR2 ANQGSEA. The V end was cut by 7 bases, the J end by 5 bases, with 8 bases between. The CDR3 runs 11 residues. The chain's CDR3 is CSGWANEKLFF. CDR3 nucleotide sequence: TGCAGCGGATGGGCGAATGAAAAACTGTTTTTT.

The chain employs TRBV20-1 and TRBJ2-3; 7 bases line up with TRBD1. Germline V CDR1 and CDR2: DFQATT, SNEGSKA (reference sequence). This CDR3 spans 13 amino acids. With 3 bases clipped from V and 4 bases from J, the junction kept 4 bases outside the gene matches. CDR3 bases: TGCAGTGCTAGGGGGCAGGGGGCAGATACGCAGTATTTT. Amino acid sequence: CSARGQGADTQYF.

This clonotype showed up just a few times. J is TRBJ2-7 and V is TRBV10-3, with D perhaps assigned TRBD1 or TRBD2 (5 bases each). Trimming took off 10 bases at V and 6 bases at J, with 22 bases between the two ends. Looked up from germline, CDR1 is ENHRY and CDR2 is SYGVKD. This CDR3 is 14 amino acids long. CDR3 DNA: TGTGCCACTGGTGGATTTCGGGGCGAGGGCGAGCAGTACTTC. This encodes CATGGFRGEGEQYF.

This clonotype was detected ten times or more. The chain links TRBV4-1 to TRBJ2-2; D call uncertain. Germline CDR1 and CDR2: MGHRA and YSYEKL. The CDR3 runs 14 residues. V was pared by 1 base and J by 5 bases, with 8 bases between. The chain's CDR3 is CASSQVGGTGELFF. CDR3 sequence (DNA): TGCGCCAGCAGCCAAGTGGGTGGTACCGGGGAGCTGTTTTTT.

Only a few counts were recorded for this clonotype. The rearrangement links TRBV20-1 to TRBJ2-7, with D uncertain. Germline V CDR1 and CDR2: DFQATT, SNEGSKA (reference sequence). This CDR3 is 13 amino acids long. Trimming stripped 0 bases from V and 2 bases from J, with 8 bases between. Here the CDR3 reads CSARDSRAYEQYF. The CDR3 region has the DNA TGCAGTGCTAGAGACTCCCGAGCCTACGAGCAGTACTTC.

A few counts support this clonotype. The V call is TRBV12-3 or TRBV12-4, the J call TRBJ2-1; the D gene is possibly TRBD1 (7 bases). The CDR3 runs 15 residues. V lost 5 bases to trimming and J lost 6 bases, with 17 bases between them. The CDR3 DNA follows: TGTGCCAGCAGTGCGGGGACAGTTAAACCCAATGAGCAGTTCTTC. Residues: CASSAGTVKPNEQFF.

This clonotype showed up many times. The chain has TRBV12-3 or TRBV12-4 and TRBJ2-5; D may be TRBD1 or TRBD2 (5 bases each). CDR3 length equals 13 residues. Trimming cost V 6 bases and J 4 bases, with 12 bases left between them. CDR3 in amino acids: CASRRDPPETQYF. The CDR3 DNA sequence: TGTGCCAGCAGACGGGACCCCCCAGAGACCCAGTACTTC.

The genes are TRBV7-2 and TRBJ2-3, with 7 bases lining up with TRBD1. The CDR3 is made up of 17 amino acids. V was clipped by 1 base and J by 3 bases; unmatched bases: 10. The germline gives CDR1 SGHTA, CDR2 FQGNSA. The CDR3 DNA is TGTGCCAGCAGCTTAGGGGCTATGAGGGGGCAAACAGATACGCAGTATTTT. Protein: CASSLGAMRGQTDTQYF.

This clonotype was seen repeatedly, ten times or more. The chain is built from TRBV5-6 and TRBJ2-1; D is possibly TRBD1 or TRBD2 (6 bases each). The germline V gene encodes CDR1 SGHDT and CDR2 YYEEEE. Trimming took off 6 bases at V and 15 bases at J, with 22 bases between the two ends. CDR3 length: 13 amino acids. The CDR3 coding sequence is TGTGCCAGCACCCTGGGACTTATAAAGGGGGGGTTCTTC. This codes for CASTLGLIKGGFF. The variable domain in full, completed from reference TRBV5-6 and TRBJ2-1, reads DAGVTQSPTHLIKTRGQQVTLRCSPKSGHDTVSWYQQALGQGPQFIFQYYEEEERQRGNFPDRFSGHQFPNYSSELNVNALLLGDSALYLCASTLGLIKGGFFGPGTRLTVL.

The genes are TRBV5-1 and TRBJ2-5; D unresolved. CDR3 length: 13 residues. The ends were cut back, 1 base at V and 1 base at J, with 5 bases in the middle. In germline, CDR1 is SGHRS, CDR2 YFSETQ. CDR3 DNA sequence: TGCGCCAGCAGCTTGCGTCTCCAAGAGACCCAGTACTTC. Translating gives CASSLRLQETQYF.